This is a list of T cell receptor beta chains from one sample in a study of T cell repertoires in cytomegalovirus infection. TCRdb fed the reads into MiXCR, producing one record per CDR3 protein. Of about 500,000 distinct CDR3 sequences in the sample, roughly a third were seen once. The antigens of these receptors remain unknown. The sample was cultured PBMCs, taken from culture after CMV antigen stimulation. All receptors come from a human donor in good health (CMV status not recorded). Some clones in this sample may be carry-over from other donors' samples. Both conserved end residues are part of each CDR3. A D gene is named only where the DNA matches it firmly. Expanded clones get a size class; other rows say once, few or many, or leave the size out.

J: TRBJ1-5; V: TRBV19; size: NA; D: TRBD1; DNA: TGTGCCAGTAGTGATATGGGACAGGGGTTTCAGCCCCAGCATTTT; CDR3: CASSDMGQGFQPQHF
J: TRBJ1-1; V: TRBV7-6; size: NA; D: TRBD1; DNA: TGTGCCAGCAGCTTAGTAGGGTTACAGGGGTTGAACACTGAAGCTTTCTTT; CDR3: CASSLVGLQGLNTEAFF
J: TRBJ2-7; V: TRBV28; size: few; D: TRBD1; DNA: TGTGCCAGCAGTCCCCGGACAGGGGGGATCCTCTACGAGCAGTACTTC; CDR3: CASSPRTGGILYEQYF
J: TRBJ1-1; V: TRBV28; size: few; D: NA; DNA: TGTGCCAGCAGTCAGCCAAGGGACACTGAAGCTTTCTTT; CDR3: CASSQPRDTEAFF
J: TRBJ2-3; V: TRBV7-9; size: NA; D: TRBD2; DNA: TGTGCCAGCAGCTTATATCTGTCTAGCGGGAGAACAGATACGCAGTATTTT; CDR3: CASSLYLSSGRTDTQYF
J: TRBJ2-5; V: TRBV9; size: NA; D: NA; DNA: TGTGCCAGCAGTGGTTTCGGGACACAAGAGACCCAGTACTTC; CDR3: CASSGFGTQETQYF
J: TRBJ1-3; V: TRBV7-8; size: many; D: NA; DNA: TGTGCCAGCAGCTCTAGTTCGGGGGCTGGAAACACCATATATTTT; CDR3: CASSSSSGAGNTIYF
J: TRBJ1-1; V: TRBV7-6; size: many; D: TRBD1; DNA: TGTGCCAGCAGCGGGGGGACAGGGGAGGCAGCTTTCTTT; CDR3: CASSGGTGEAAFF
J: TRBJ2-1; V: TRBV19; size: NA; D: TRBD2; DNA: TGTGCCACGAACTCGGCGGGAGGGACTGAGCAGTTCTTC; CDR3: CATNSAGGTEQFF
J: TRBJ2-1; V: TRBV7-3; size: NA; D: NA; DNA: TGTGCCAGCAGCTCCAATTACCTCGGGGGTGAGCAGTTCTTC; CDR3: CASSSNYLGGEQFF
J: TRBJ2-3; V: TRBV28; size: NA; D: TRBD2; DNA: TGTGCCAGCAGTCCATTAGCGGGAGCGGCAGATACGCAGTATTTT; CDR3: CASSPLAGAADTQYF